This TCR beta chain was sequenced in a study of T cell responses to AZD1222 COVID-19 vaccine. CDR1 is SNHLY, CDR2 FYNNEI, per germline. This CDR3 has 14 amino acids. V lost 1 base and J lost 7, with 11 bases in between. Profiled with immunoSEQ multiplex PCR; TCRdb holds only in-frame clones, not every one. The sample shows tens of thousands of clones, around 85% of them seen only once. The specimen was peripheral blood, collected 28 days after the second AZD1222 dose. This clonotype was sampled from an adult who received the AZD1222 COVID-19 vaccine. The V and J genes are TRBV2 and TRBJ1-5; the D is unclear. The CDR3 loop is CASSEEGPGQPQHF. Here the CDR3 DNA reads TGTGCCAGCAGTGAAGAAGGGCCGGGGCAGCCCCAGCATTTT.